This paragraph reports one T cell receptor beta chain. Per germline, CDR1 SEHNR and CDR2 FQNEAQ (reference sequence). This CDR3 is 14 amino acids long. V gave up 7 bases and J gave up 0 bases, with 9 bases separating them. With a J-beta primer mix and a sample-barcoded 5' primer, a second PCR ran about 7 to 12 cycles. TCRdb re-derived calls from the 5' RACE reads in MiXCR, one entry per CDR3 protein. Altogether hundreds of thousands of distinct CDR3 sequences are present, 58% being singletons, with the ten largest covering roughly 22%. This record belongs to a study of blood T cells in healthy people across ages.

The chain uses TRBV7-9 and TRBJ1-4; D unresolved. The sequenced material came from blood. The clonotype was recovered from a man aged 30-40 years in good health. The CDR3 sequence is CASTSDPTNEKLFF. CDR3 DNA sequence: TGTGCCAGCACCTCGGACCCAACTAATGAAAAACTGTTTTTT.